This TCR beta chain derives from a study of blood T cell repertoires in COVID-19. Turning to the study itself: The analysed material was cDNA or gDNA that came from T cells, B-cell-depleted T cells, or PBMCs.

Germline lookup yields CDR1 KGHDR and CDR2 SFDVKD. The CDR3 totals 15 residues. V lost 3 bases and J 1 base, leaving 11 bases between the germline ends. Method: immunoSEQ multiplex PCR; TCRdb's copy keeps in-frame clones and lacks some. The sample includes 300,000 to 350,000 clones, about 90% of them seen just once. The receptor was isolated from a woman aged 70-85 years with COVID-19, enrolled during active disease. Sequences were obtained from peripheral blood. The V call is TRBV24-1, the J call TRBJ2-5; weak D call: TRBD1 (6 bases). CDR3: CATSDTTGPQETQYF. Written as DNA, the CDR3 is TGTGCCACCAGTGATACCACAGGGCCCCAAGAGACCCAGTACTTC.